This entry is about one T cell receptor (beta chain). Its antigen remains unidentified. A much larger clone differs from this one at a single base, so this may be a read error. This sample stems from a study of response to subunit inactivated influenza vaccine. TCRdb used MiXCR to reprocess the RT-PCR reads, holding one entry per CDR3 protein. The data hold 710,000 or so distinct CDR3 sequences, with 15% to 18% observed a single time. Germline V gives CDR1 SGHVS, CDR2 FQNEAQ. V was shortened by 8 bases and J by 6 bases, with 22 bases between the two germline ends. The CDR3 extends over 15 amino acids. The study's findings and limits: Each seasonal flu vaccination may recruit only limited new T cells, authors suggested.

The TCR was taken from a middle-aged man who received an inactivated influenza vaccine. The sequencing used PBMCs from blood, collected 11 to 12 days after vaccination. This sequence joins TRBV7-8 and TRBJ1-2; the D is unclear. The CDR3: CASCPPDLSGNGYTF. DNA of the CDR3: TGTGCCAGCTGCCCACCGGACCTTTCCGGTAATGGCTACACCTTC.